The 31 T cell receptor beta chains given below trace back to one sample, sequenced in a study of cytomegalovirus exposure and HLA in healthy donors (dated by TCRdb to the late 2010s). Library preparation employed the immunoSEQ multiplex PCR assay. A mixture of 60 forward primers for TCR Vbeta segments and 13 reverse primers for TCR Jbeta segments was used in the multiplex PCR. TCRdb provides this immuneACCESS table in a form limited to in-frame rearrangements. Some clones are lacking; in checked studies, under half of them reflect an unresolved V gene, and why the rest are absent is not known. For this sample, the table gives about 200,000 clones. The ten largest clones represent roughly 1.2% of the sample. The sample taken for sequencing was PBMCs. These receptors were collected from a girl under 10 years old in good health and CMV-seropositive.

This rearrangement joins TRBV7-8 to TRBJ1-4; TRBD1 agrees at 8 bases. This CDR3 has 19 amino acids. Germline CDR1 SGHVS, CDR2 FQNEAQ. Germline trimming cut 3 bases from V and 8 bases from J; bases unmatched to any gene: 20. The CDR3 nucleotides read TGTGCCAGCAGCTTGGCCGGTGGACAGGGTAAAGGTTTTGGGGAAAAACTGTTTTTT. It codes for CASSLAGGQGKGFGEKLFF.

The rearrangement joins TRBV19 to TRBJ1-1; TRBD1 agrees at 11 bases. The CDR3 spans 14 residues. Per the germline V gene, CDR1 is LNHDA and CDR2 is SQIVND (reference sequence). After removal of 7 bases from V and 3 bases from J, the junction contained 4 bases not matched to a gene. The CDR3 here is CASTRDRGDTEAFF. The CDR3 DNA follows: TGTGCCAGTACCCGGGACAGGGGGGACACTGAAGCTTTCTTT.

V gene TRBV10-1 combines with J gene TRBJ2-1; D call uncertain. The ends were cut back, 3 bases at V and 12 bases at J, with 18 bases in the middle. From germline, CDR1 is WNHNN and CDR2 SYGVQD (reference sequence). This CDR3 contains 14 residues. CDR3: CASSDGLSGAAQFF. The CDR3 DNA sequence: TGCGCCAGCAGTGACGGCCTGTCGGGTGCGGCGCAGTTCTTC.

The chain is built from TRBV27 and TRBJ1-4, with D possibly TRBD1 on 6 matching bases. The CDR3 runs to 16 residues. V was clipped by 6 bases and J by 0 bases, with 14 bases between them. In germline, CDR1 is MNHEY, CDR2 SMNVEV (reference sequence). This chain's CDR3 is CASRHSRQATNEKLFF. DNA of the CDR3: TGTGCCAGCAGACACTCCCGACAGGCAACTAATGAAAAACTGTTTTTT.

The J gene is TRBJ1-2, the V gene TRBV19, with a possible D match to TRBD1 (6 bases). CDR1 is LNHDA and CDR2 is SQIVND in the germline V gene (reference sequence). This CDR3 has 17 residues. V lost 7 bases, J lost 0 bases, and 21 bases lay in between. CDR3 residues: CASTPIGTSHANYGYTF. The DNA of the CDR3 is TGTGCCAGTACTCCCATCGGGACATCTCATGCTAACTATGGCTACACCTTC.

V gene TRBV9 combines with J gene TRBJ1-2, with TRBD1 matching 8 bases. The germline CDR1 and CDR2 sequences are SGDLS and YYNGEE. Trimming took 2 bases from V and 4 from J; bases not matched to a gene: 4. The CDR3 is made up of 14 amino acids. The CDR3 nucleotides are TGTGCCAGCAGCGTTGCAGGGGGCTTCTATGGCTACACCTTC. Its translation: CASSVAGGFYGYTF.

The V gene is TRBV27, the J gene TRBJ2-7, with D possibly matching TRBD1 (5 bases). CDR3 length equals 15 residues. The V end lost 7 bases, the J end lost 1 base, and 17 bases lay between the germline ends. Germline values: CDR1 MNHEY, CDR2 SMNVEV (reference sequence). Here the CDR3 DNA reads TGTGCCAGCAACCCCGCAGGGAAGGGATCCTACGAGCAGTACTTC. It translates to CASNPAGKGSYEQYF.

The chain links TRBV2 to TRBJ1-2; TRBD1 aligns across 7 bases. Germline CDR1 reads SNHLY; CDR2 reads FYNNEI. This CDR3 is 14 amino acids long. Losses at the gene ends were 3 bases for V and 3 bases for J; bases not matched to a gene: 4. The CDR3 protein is CASSDARGDYGYTF. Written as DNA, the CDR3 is TGTGCCAGCAGTGATGCCAGGGGGGACTATGGCTACACCTTC. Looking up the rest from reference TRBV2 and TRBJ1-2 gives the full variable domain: EPEVTQTPSHQVTQMGQEVILRCVPISNHLYFYWYRQILGQKVEFLVSFYNNEISEKSEIFDDQFSVERPDGSNFTLKIRSTKLEDSAMYFCASSDARGDYGYTFGSGTRLTVV.

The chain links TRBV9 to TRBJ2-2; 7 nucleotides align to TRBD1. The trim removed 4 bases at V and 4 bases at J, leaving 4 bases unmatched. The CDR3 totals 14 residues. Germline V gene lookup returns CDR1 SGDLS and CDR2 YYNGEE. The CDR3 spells CASSLTGVTGELFF. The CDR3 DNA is TGTGCCAGCAGCCTAACAGGGGTCACCGGGGAGCTGTTTTTT.

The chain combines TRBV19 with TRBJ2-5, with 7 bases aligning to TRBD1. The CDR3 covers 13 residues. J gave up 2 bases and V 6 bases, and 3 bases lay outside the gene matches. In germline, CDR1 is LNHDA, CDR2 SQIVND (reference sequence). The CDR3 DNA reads TGTGCCAGTAGAAGGGACAGTCAAGAGACCCAGTACTTC. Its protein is CASRRDSQETQYF. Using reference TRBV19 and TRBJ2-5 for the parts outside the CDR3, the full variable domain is DGGITQSPKYLFRKEGQNVTLSCEQNLNHDAMYWYRQDPGQGLRLIYYSQIVNDFQKGDIAEGYSVSREKKESFPLTVTSAQKNPTAFYLCASRRDSQETQYFGPGTRLLVL.

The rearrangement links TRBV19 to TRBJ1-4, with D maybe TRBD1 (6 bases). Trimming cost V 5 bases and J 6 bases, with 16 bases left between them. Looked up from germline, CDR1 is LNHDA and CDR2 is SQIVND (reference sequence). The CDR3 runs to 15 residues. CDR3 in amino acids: CASSLLAGAYEKLFF. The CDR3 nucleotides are TGTGCCAGTAGTCTCCTAGCGGGGGCTTATGAAAAACTGTTTTTT.

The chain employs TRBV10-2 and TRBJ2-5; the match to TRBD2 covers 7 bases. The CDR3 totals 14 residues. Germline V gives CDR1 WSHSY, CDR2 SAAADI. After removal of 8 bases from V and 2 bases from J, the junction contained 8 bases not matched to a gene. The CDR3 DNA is TGCGCCAGCGGGGGGGTGGATAGGCAAGAGACCCAGTACTTC. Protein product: CASGGVDRQETQYF.

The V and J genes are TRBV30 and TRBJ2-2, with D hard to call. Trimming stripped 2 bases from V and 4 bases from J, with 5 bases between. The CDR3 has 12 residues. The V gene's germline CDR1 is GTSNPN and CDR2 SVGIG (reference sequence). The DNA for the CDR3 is TGTGCCTGGAGTCGTAGCACCGGGGAGCTGTTTTTT. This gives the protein CAWSRSTGELFF.

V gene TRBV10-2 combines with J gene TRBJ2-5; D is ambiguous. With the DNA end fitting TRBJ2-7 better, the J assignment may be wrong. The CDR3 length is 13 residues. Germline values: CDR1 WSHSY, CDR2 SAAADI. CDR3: CASSVNRAYEQYF. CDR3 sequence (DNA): TGCGCCAGCAGTGTAAACCGAGCCTACGAGCAGTACTTC.

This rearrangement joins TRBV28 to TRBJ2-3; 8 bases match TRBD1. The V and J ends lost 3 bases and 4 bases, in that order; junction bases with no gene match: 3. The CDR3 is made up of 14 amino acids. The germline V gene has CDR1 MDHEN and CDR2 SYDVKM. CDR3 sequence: CASSFQGAADTQYF. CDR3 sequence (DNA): TGTGCCAGCAGTTTTCAGGGGGCGGCAGATACGCAGTATTTT.

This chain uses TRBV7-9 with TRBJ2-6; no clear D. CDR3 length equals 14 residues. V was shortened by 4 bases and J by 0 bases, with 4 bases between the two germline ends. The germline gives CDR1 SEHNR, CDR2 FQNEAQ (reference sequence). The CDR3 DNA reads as TGTGCCAGCAGCTACAACTCTGGGGCCAACGTCCTGACTTTC. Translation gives CASSYNSGANVLTF.

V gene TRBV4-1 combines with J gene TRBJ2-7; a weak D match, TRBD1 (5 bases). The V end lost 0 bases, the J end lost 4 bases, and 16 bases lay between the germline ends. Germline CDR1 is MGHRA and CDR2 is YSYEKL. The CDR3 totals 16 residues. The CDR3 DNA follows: TGCGCCAGCAGCCAAGAACCGGTCGTCAGGGCTTACGAGCAGTACTTC. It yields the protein CASSQEPVVRAYEQYF.

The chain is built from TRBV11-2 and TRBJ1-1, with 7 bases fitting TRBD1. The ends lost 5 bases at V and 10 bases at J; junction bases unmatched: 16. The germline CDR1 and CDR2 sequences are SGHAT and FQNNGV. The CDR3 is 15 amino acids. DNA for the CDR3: TGTGCCAGCAGCCACGAAGCTCGGAGGGGGCGTGGAGCTTTCTTT. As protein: CASSHEARRGRGAFF. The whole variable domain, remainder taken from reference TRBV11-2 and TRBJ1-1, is EAGVAQSPRYKIIEKRQSVAFWCNPISGHATLYWYQQILGQGPKLLIQFQNNGVVDDSQLPKDRFSAERLKGVDSTLKIQPAKLEDSAVYLCASSHEARRGRGAFFGQGTRLTVV.

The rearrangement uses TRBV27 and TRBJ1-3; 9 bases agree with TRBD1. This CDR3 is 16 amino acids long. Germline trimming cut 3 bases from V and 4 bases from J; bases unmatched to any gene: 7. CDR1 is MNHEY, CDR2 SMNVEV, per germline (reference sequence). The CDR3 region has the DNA TGTGCCAGCAGTTTTTACAGGGGGCGCGTGGGAAACACCATATATTTT. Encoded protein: CASSFYRGRVGNTIYF.

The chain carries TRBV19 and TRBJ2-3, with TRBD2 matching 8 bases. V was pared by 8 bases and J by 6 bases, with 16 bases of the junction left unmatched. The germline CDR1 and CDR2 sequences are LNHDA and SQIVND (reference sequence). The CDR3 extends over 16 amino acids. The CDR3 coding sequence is TGTGCCAGTCCCCCGTCGGGAGGGCAAGTTCAGGATACGCAGTATTTT. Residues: CASPPSGGQVQDTQYF.

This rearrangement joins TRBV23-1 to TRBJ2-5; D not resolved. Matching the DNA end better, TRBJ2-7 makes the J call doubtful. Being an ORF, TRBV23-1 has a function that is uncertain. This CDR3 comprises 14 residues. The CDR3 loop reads CASPRENLCYEQYF. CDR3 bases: TGCGCCAGCCCTCGCGAGAACTTGTGCTACGAGCAGTACTTC.

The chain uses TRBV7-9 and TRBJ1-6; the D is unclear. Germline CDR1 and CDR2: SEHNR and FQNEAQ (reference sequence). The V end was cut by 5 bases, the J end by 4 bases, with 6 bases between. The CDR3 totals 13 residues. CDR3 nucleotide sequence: TGTGCCAGCAGCGGAGGGTATAATTCACCCCTCCACTTT. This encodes CASSGGYNSPLHF.

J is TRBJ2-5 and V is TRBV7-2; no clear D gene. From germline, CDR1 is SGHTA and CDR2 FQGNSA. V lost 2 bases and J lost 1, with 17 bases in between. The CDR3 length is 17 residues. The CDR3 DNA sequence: TGTGCCAGCAGCTTATGGATAGCTGGCCTTTCCCAAGAGACCCAGTACTTC. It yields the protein CASSLWIAGLSQETQYF.

CDR3 coding DNA: TGTGCCAGCAGCCCCGACGGGGACGAGCAGTACTTC. Its protein is CASSPDGDEQYF. The chain links TRBV5-4 to TRBJ2-7, with D tentatively TRBD2 (5 bases). The CDR3 spans 12 residues. The V gene lost 4 bases and the J gene lost 5 bases, with 10 bases spanning the gap. From germline, CDR1 is SGHNT and CDR2 YYREEE (reference sequence).

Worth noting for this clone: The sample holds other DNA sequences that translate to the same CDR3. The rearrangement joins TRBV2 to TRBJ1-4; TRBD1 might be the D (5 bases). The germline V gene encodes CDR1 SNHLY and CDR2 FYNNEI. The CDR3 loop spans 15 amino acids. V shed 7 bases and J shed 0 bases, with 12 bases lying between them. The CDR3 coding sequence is TGTGCCAGCACAGGGCAGCGCGCAACTAATGAAAAACTGTTTTTT. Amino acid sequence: CASTGQRATNEKLFF.

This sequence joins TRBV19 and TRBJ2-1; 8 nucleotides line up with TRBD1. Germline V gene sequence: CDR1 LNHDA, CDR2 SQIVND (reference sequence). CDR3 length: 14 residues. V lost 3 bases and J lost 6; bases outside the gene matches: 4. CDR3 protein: CASSIGGTGNEQFF. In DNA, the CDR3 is TGTGCCAGTAGTATCGGTGGGACAGGCAATGAGCAGTTCTTC.

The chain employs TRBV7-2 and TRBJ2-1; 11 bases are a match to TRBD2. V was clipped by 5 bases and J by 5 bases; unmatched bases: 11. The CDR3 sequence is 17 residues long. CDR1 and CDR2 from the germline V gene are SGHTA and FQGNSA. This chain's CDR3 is CASSIFTGTSGDNEQFF. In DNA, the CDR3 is TGTGCCAGCAGCATTTTCACCGGGACTAGCGGAGACAATGAGCAGTTCTTC.

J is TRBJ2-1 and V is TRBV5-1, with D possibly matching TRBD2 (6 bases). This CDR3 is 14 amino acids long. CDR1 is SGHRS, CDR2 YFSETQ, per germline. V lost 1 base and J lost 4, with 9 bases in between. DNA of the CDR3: TGCGCCAGCAGCTTGACGGGAGAATACAATGAGCAGTTCTTC. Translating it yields CASSLTGEYNEQFF.

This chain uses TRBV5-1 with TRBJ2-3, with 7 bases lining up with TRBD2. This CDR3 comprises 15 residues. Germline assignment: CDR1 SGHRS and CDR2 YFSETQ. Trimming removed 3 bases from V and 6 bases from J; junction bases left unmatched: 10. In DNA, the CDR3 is TGCGCCAGCAGCTCCTCACAGACTAGCCAGGATACGCAGTATTTT. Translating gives CASSSSQTSQDTQYF.

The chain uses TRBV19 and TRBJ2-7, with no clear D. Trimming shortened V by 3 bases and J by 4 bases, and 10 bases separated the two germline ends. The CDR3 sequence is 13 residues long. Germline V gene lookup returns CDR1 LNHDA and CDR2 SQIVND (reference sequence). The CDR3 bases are TGTGCCAGTAGTATCGGTCATTTATACGAGCAGTACTTC. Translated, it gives CASSIGHLYEQYF.

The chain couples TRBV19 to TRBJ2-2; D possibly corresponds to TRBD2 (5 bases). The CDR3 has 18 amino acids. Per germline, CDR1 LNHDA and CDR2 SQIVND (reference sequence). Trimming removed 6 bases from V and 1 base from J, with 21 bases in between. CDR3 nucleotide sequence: TGTGCCAGTAGAAGGTGGGGTTCGAGGGCGGAGAACACCGGGGAGCTGTTTTTT. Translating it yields CASRRWGSRAENTGELFF.